These 27 T cell receptor beta chains were sequenced from one sample in a study of beta chain features in type 1 diabetes (dated by TCRdb to the late 2010s). The library was built by means of the immunoSEQ multiplex PCR assay. All of the isolated RNA was reverse transcribed with the High Capacity cDNA Reverse Transcription Kit, so expressed TCRB transcripts were sequenced. This immuneACCESS table, as held by TCRdb, lists in-frame sequences with V and J called but not all clones. Of the missing ones, under half trace to an unresolved V gene in checked studies; the others have no known cause. This sample is represented by 250,000 to 350,000 clones; 12% to 15% of them were singletons. The ten largest account for over 5% of the sample. The sequenced material came from central memory CD4+ T cells from blood. The receptor set was obtained from a man aged 25 to 40 in good health.

In this sample, this clone turned up a few times. The chain uses TRBV14 and TRBJ1-1; 7 bases are a match to TRBD1. The CDR3 length is 15 residues. Germline CDR1 reads SGHDN; CDR2 reads FVKESK. V shed 1 base, J shed 5 bases, and the junction held 7 bases outside the gene matches. For the CDR3, the DNA is TGTGCCAGCAGCCAAGGTCGGACAGGAGGGACTGAAGCTTTCTTT. Amino acid sequence: CASSQGRTGGTEAFF.

This clone was recorded a few times. Other DNA sequences in the same sample also yield this CDR3. This rearrangement joins TRBV18 to TRBJ1-2; tentative D call: TRBD1 (5 bases). The CDR3 has 14 residues. Trimming removed 3 bases at V and 3 bases at J, with 11 bases between. Germline V gene lookup returns CDR1 KGHSH and CDR2 LQKENI. The CDR3 is CASSPGSGDYGYTF. Here the CDR3 DNA reads TGTGCCAGCTCACCTGGGTCGGGGGACTATGGCTACACCTTC.

The V call is TRBV4-3, the J call TRBJ2-1, with TRBD2 matching over 9 bases. Germline lookup yields CDR1 LGHNA and CDR2 YSLEER. V was pared by 1 base and J by 5 bases, with 0 bases of the junction left unmatched. CDR3 size: 14 residues. CDR3 in DNA: TGCGCCAGCAGCCAAGGACTAGCGGACAATGAGCAGTTCTTC. Residues: CASSQGLADNEQFF.

The rearrangement joins TRBV9 to TRBJ2-3; 15 bases are a match to TRBD2. Germline loops: CDR1 SGDLS, CDR2 YYNGEE. This CDR3 region has 16 residues. The V segment lost 3 bases and the J segment 2 bases; nucleotides outside the gene matches: 1. This CDR3 is CASSGTSGRDTDTQYF. The CDR3 DNA reads TGTGCCAGCAGCGGGACTAGCGGGAGGGACACAGATACGCAGTATTTT. Full variable domain (missing parts from reference TRBV9 and TRBJ2-3): DSGVTQTPKHLITATGQRVTLRCSPRSGDLSVYWYQQSLDQGLQFLIQYYNGEERAKGNILERFSAQQFPDLHSELNLSSLELGDSALYFCASSGTSGRDTDTQYFGPGTRLTVL.

The V and J genes are TRBV5-6 and TRBJ2-5; possible D gene TRBD1, 5 bases. Germline values: CDR1 SGHDT, CDR2 YYEEEE. V was trimmed by 4 bases and J by 1 base, leaving 11 bases between them. This CDR3 has 14 residues. In nucleotides, the CDR3 is TGTGCCAGCAGCCTCCGGACACGCCAAGAGACCCAGTACTTC. It codes for CASSLRTRQETQYF. The full variable domain, rest sourced from reference TRBV5-6 and TRBJ2-5, is DAGVTQSPTHLIKTRGQQVTLRCSPKSGHDTVSWYQQALGQGPQFIFQYYEEEERQRGNFPDRFSGHQFPNYSSELNVNALLLGDSALYLCASSLRTRQETQYFGPGTRLLVL.

The chain joins TRBV9 to TRBJ2-2; TRBD1 matches 10 bases. The CDR3 has 15 amino acids. Trimming took 7 bases from V and 6 from J; bases not matched to a gene: 9. Germline V gene sequence: CDR1 SGDLS, CDR2 YYNGEE. CDR3 protein: CASQQGQGLSGELFF. CDR3 in DNA: TGTGCCAGCCAACAGGGACAGGGGTTATCCGGGGAGCTGTTTTTT.

Only a few counts were recorded for this clone. V gene TRBV9 combines with J gene TRBJ2-3; 7 bases are shared with TRBD2. Trimming took 3 bases from V and 4 from J; bases not matched to a gene: 8. The CDR3 has 15 amino acids. Germline V gene lookup returns CDR1 SGDLS and CDR2 YYNGEE. Written as DNA, the CDR3 is TGTGCCAGCAGCGGGGAGGGAATTCGGGCAGATACGCAGTATTTT. Amino acid sequence: CASSGEGIRADTQYF.

A few counts support this clone. This sequence joins TRBV7-2 and TRBJ2-1; D is unclear. Trimming removed 1 base from V and 7 bases from J, with 8 bases in between. CDR3 length: 13 residues. CDR1 is SGHTA and CDR2 is FQGNSA in the germline V gene. In DNA, the CDR3 is TGTGCCAGCAGCTTAGTCTACGGGAATGAGCAGTTCTTC. Amino acid sequence: CASSLVYGNEQFF.

This clone was observed a few times. The rearrangement joins TRBV7-2 to TRBJ1-1, with 8 bases identical to TRBD1. V shed 0 bases and J 1 base; nucleotides not matched to a gene: 4. The CDR3 has 16 amino acids. Germline-derived CDR1 and CDR2 are SGHTA and FQGNSA. CDR3 in amino acids: CASSLASQGANTEAFF. The CDR3 nucleotides are TGTGCCAGCAGCTTAGCTTCGCAGGGGGCGAACACTGAAGCTTTCTTT.

The chain couples TRBV7-2 to TRBJ2-5; D ambiguous. The length of the CDR3 is 14 residues. With 5 bases removed from V and 2 bases from J, the gap between germline ends came to 12 bases. In germline, CDR1 is SGHTA, CDR2 FQGNSA. The CDR3 sequence: CASSPRSTQETQYF. CDR3 nucleotides: TGTGCCAGCAGCCCAAGATCTACTCAAGAGACCCAGTACTTC.

This clone was detected ten times or more. The chain is built from TRBV7-6 and TRBJ2-7, with 9 bases identical to TRBD1. V shed 1 base, J shed 5 bases, and the junction held 6 bases outside the gene matches. The CDR3 is made up of 15 amino acids. Germline V gives CDR1 SGHVS, CDR2 FNYEAQ. CDR3 region: CASSLGGTGTDEQYF. The CDR3 DNA reads TGTGCCAGCAGCTTAGGGGGGACAGGGACAGACGAGCAGTACTTC.

The sample holds a few counts of this clone. This CDR3 is CSVGLAAFNEQFF. CDR3 DNA sequence: TGCAGCGTTGGCCTAGCCGCTTTCAATGAGCAGTTCTTC. The J gene is TRBJ2-1, the V gene TRBV29-1; a possible D gene is TRBD2 (5 bases). Germline CDR1 and CDR2: SQVTM and ANQGSEA. This CDR3 spans 13 amino acids. Trimming removed 4 bases from V and 6 bases from J, with 13 bases in between.

The chain uses TRBV10-3 and TRBJ1-1, with a tentative D call TRBD1 (6 bases). Trimming took off 10 bases at V and 0 bases at J, with 9 bases between the two ends. Germline assignment: CDR1 ENHRY and CDR2 SYGVKD. The CDR3 sequence is 12 residues long. Written as DNA, the CDR3 is TGTGCCACCGGACAGATGAACACTGAAGCTTTCTTT. This translates into CATGQMNTEAFF.

The rearrangement uses TRBV7-9 and TRBJ2-4; TRBD1 agrees at 9 bases. The CDR3 covers 17 residues. Germline V gives CDR1 SEHNR, CDR2 FQNEAQ (reference sequence). J was trimmed by 1 base and V by 4 bases; bases with no gene match: 8. The CDR3 spells CASSSDRGMVAKNIQYF. CDR3 sequence (DNA): TGTGCCAGCAGCTCGGACAGGGGAATGGTGGCCAAAAACATTCAGTACTTC.

The chain uses TRBV28 and TRBJ1-2; 7 positions match TRBD1. The CDR3 loop spans 14 amino acids. V was pared by 6 bases and J by 4 bases, with 8 bases of the junction left unmatched. Germline lookup yields CDR1 MDHEN and CDR2 SYDVKM. The CDR3 here is CASRGGTDSYGYTF. The CDR3 DNA follows: TGTGCCAGCAGGGGAGGGACAGACTCCTATGGCTACACCTTC.

The chain joins TRBV7-2 to TRBJ2-2; D perhaps matches TRBD2 (5 bases). The CDR3 contains 16 residues. Germline assignment: CDR1 SGHTA and CDR2 FQGNSA. Trimming took off 1 base at V and 6 bases at J, with 15 bases between the two ends. The CDR3 is CASSLDLPSRAGELFF. CDR3 DNA sequence: TGTGCCAGCAGCTTAGATCTTCCTAGCCGGGCCGGGGAGCTGTTTTTT.

V usage is TRBV15 and J usage is TRBJ1-2; D might be TRBD1 (5 bases). Germline loops: CDR1 LNHNV, CDR2 YYDKDF (reference sequence). Trimming took 0 bases from V and 4 from J, leaving 12 bases between them. The CDR3 extends over 15 amino acids. The CDR3 region has the DNA TGTGCCACCAGCAGAGATCGAGCAGGGCCCTATGGCTACACCTTC. Its protein is CATSRDRAGPYGYTF. The complete variable domain, with remaining parts taken from reference TRBV15 and TRBJ1-2, reads DAMVIQNPRYQVTQFGKPVTLSCSQTLNHNVMYWYQQKSSQAPKLLFHYYDKDFNNEADTPDNFQSRRPNTSFCFLDIRSPGLGDTAMYLCATSRDRAGPYGYTFGSGTRLTVV.

This clone was seen many times. The rearrangement links TRBV9 to TRBJ2-7, with TRBD1 matching over 8 bases. With V trimmed by 3 bases and J by 6 bases, 14 bases remained unmatched. The CDR3 runs to 16 residues. Per the germline V gene, CDR1 is SGDLS and CDR2 is YYNGEE. The CDR3 DNA reads as TGTGCCAGCAGCGGCAGGTTTTCTGGACAGGGTGCCGAGCAGTACTTC. It codes for CASSGRFSGQGAEQYF. Looking up the rest from reference TRBV9 and TRBJ2-7 gives the full variable domain: DSGVTQTPKHLITATGQRVTLRCSPRSGDLSVYWYQQSLDQGLQFLIQYYNGEERAKGNILERFSAQQFPDLHSELNLSSLELGDSALYFCASSGRFSGQGAEQYFGPGTRLTVT.

This clone was counted between two and nine times. The V and J genes are TRBV7-2 and TRBJ1-1; D possibly corresponds to TRBD1 (5 bases). With 1 base removed from V and 1 base from J, the gap between germline ends came to 13 bases. This CDR3 contains 16 residues. In germline, CDR1 is SGHTA, CDR2 FQGNSA. CDR3 protein: CASSLDRVRGNTEAFF. The CDR3 coding sequence is TGTGCCAGCAGCTTAGATCGGGTGAGGGGGAACACTGAAGCTTTCTTT.

The rearrangement links TRBV5-1 to TRBJ1-1; 8 positions agree with TRBD1. The J segment lost 4 bases and the V segment lost 4 bases, leaving 3 bases of the junction unmatched. Germline CDR1 SGHRS, CDR2 YFSETQ. This CDR3 spans 13 amino acids. CDR3 DNA: TGCGCCAGCAGCATCGACAGGGGCACTGAAGCTTTCTTT. It specifies CASSIDRGTEAFF.

This chain connects TRBV6-6 to TRBJ2-7; a possible D gene is TRBD2 (7 bases). CDR1 is MNHNY, CDR2 SVGAGI, per germline (reference sequence). Between the trimmed V and J ends, which lost 0 bases and 2 bases, there was a span of 11 bases. The CDR3 runs 15 residues. The CDR3 coding sequence is TGTGCCAGCAGTTACTCGGGGGGGGGCACCTACGAGCAGTACTTC. Translated, it gives CASSYSGGGTYEQYF.

V usage is TRBV25-1 and J usage is TRBJ1-3; D possibly corresponds to TRBD1 (6 bases). CDR1 and CDR2 (germline): MGHDK, SYGVNS. The CDR3 extends over 15 amino acids. The V end was cut by 7 bases, the J end by 4 bases, with 17 bases between. The CDR3, as DNA: TGTGCCAGCACCGCTCCGGGGGGCAGGGGAAACACCATATATTTT. It is translated as CASTAPGGRGNTIYF.

This clone appeared many times. The rearrangement joins TRBV18 to TRBJ2-1; TRBD2 matches at 8 bases. Germline assignment: CDR1 KGHSH and CDR2 LQKENI. Trimming took 0 bases from V and 9 from J; bases not matched to a gene: 10. The CDR3 extends over 16 amino acids. CDR3 residues: CASSPPMAGGEGEQFF. In nucleotides, the CDR3 is TGTGCCAGCTCACCACCGATGGCCGGGGGGGAAGGTGAGCAGTTCTTC.

This clone was detected a few times. The gene calls are TRBV14 and TRBJ2-5; the D is unclear. The V and J ends lost 5 bases and 4 bases respectively, with 11 bases between them. CDR3 size: 13 residues. Germline CDR1 SGHDN, CDR2 FVKESK. The CDR3 is CASSAHQRETQYF. CDR3 in DNA: TGTGCCAGCAGCGCCCATCAACGAGAGACCCAGTACTTC.

The chain carries TRBV7-9 and TRBJ2-5; tentatively, D is TRBD1 or TRBD2 (5 bases each). Trimming stripped 2 bases from V and 5 bases from J, with 18 bases between. This CDR3 region has 16 residues. Germline V gene sequence: CDR1 SEHNR, CDR2 FQNEAQ (reference sequence). The DNA for the CDR3 is TGTGCCAGCAGCTTAAACTCCTGGGGGATCGAGGAGACCCAGTACTTC. Translated: CASSLNSWGIEETQYF. Full variable domain (remainder filled in from reference TRBV7-9 and TRBJ2-5): DTGVSQNPRHKITKRGQNVTFRCDPISEHNRLYWYRQTLGQGPEFLTYFQNEAQLEKSRLLSDRFSAERPKGSFSTLEIQRTEQGDSAMYLCASSLNSWGIEETQYFGPGTRLLVL.

The V gene is TRBV12-5, the J gene TRBJ2-1, with D possibly being TRBD1 or TRBD2 (5 bases each). Germline V gene data show CDR1 as LGHNT and CDR2 as FRNRAP. The CDR3 loop spans 17 amino acids. Trimming pared 6 bases from V and 7 bases from J, leaving 25 bases between. The CDR3 sequence is CASGRGPLMGLGNEQFF. CDR3 nucleotides: TGTGCTAGTGGCCGCGGGCCGTTAATGGGGCTAGGGAATGAGCAGTTCTTC. The full variable domain, with the rest looked up from reference TRBV12-5 and TRBJ2-1, is DARVTQTPRHKVTEMGQEVTMRCQPILGHNTVFWYRQTMMQGLELLAYFRNRAPLDDSGMPKDRFSAEMPDATLATLKIQPSEPRDSAVYFCASGRGPLMGLGNEQFFGPGTRLTVL.

This clone was counted only a few times. J is TRBJ1-1 and V is TRBV30, with TRBD1 matching over 7 bases. Germline CDR1 GTSNPN, CDR2 SVGIG (reference sequence). V was clipped by 0 bases and J by 6 bases; unmatched bases: 7. This CDR3 is built from 14 residues. The CDR3 loop is CAWSVQGGISEAFF. The CDR3 nucleotides are TGTGCCTGGAGTGTACAAGGGGGCATCTCTGAAGCTTTCTTT.